Presented here are 28 T cell receptor beta chains from one specimen sequenced in a study of PD-1 blockade in mismatch repair-deficient tumors. TCRdb's table, derived via immunoSEQ multiplex PCR, lists solely in-frame clones and lacks some. The sample has over 8,000 clones, approximately 88% seen once. Sample time point: approximately 11-day in vitro stimulation with candidate neoantigen peptide 7. Antigens of these TCRs are unknown. Sequencing used cells cultured in vitro, obtained from a patient treated with pembrolizumab. These receptors were collected from an adult with mismatch repair-deficient cancer.

On this clone: One end of the junction fails to match germline, which may point to a read error. The V call is TRBV29-1, the J call TRBJ1-1, with D possibly being TRBD1 (6 bases). Germline lookup yields CDR1 SQVTM and CDR2 ANQGSEA. This CDR3 contains 14 residues. The CDR3 nucleotides are TGCAGCGTCGAAGGGGGGGGAGGGGCGACTGAAGCTTTCTTT. This encodes CSVEGGGGATEAFF.

The CDR3, as DNA: TGTGCCAGCAGCTCAGCGGTTACGGTTTACAATGAGCAGTTCTTC. Amino acids: CASSSAVTVYNEQFF. This sequence joins TRBV7-3 and TRBJ2-1, with D maybe TRBD2 (5 bases). From germline, CDR1 is SGHTA and CDR2 FQGTGA. The CDR3 spans 15 residues. Trimming stripped 4 bases from V and 4 bases from J, with 14 bases between.

The gene calls are TRBV5-1 and TRBJ2-3; 11 nucleotides match TRBD2. The CDR3 consists of 15 residues. V lost 1 base and J lost 7; bases outside the gene matches: 5. CDR1 and CDR2 (germline): SGHRS, YFSETQ. The CDR3 here is CASSLTSGSGNTQYF. The CDR3, as DNA: TGCGCCAGCAGCTTGACTAGCGGGAGTGGAAATACGCAGTATTTT.

V and J are TRBV4-2 and TRBJ1-1; D unclear. The CDR3 has 14 amino acids. Trimming removed 2 bases from V and 4 bases from J, with 11 bases in between. The V gene's germline CDR1 is LGHNA and CDR2 YNFKEQ. The DNA of the CDR3 is TGTGCCAGCAGCCAAAAGCGAGTTGGCACTGAAGCTTTCTTT. Amino acids: CASSQKRVGTEAFF.

The V call is TRBV5-6, the J call TRBJ2-7, with 10 bases that match TRBD1. The CDR3 spans 14 residues. Per germline, CDR1 SGHDT and CDR2 YYEEEE. Trimming cost V 4 bases and J 2 bases; bases outside gene matches: 3. In DNA form, the CDR3 reads TGTGCCAGCAGCAGCGGGACAGGGGCCTACGAGCAGTACTTC. Translating gives CASSSGTGAYEQYF. Complete variable domain (other parts from reference TRBV5-6 and TRBJ2-7): DAGVTQSPTHLIKTRGQQVTLRCSPKSGHDTVSWYQQALGQGPQFIFQYYEEEERQRGNFPDRFSGHQFPNYSSELNVNALLLGDSALYLCASSSGTGAYEQYFGPGTRLTVT.

V is TRBV7-2 and J is TRBJ2-3; D call uncertain. CDR3 size: 15 residues. V was cut by 0 bases and J by 1 base, with 8 bases left in between. The germline V gene encodes CDR1 SGHTA and CDR2 FQGNSA. CDR3 in DNA: TGTGCCAGCAGCTTAGCGGCGGCGGGCACAGATACGCAGTATTTT. Its translation is CASSLAAAGTDTQYF.

The V and J genes are TRBV6-5 and TRBJ2-7, with TRBD2 matching 14 bases. There are 16 residues in the CDR3. Germline V gene lookup returns CDR1 MNHEY and CDR2 SVGAGI. J was trimmed by 7 bases and V by 4 bases; bases with no gene match: 9. As DNA, the CDR3 is TGTGCCAGCAGTTCAGACGGGACTAGCGGGAGACGTGAGCAGTACTTC. This encodes CASSSDGTSGRREQYF.

The chain links TRBV19 to TRBJ2-4; TRBD1 aligns across 12 bases. Germline V gene lookup returns CDR1 LNHDA and CDR2 SQIVND (reference sequence). Trimming took 4 bases from V and 9 from J; bases not matched to a gene: 10. CDR3 size: 16 residues. The CDR3: CASSSGTGGEQGIQYF. CDR3 sequence (DNA): TGTGCCAGTAGTAGCGGGACAGGGGGCGAGCAGGGCATTCAGTACTTC.

The V and J genes are TRBV6-1 and TRBJ1-2; D ambiguous. There are 14 residues in the CDR3. With 7 bases removed from V and 2 bases from J, the gap between germline ends came to 14 bases. Germline CDR1 reads MNHNS; CDR2 reads SASEGT. CDR3 nucleotides: TGTGCCAGCACAGACGGTAACTACAACTATGGCTACACCTTC. Protein sequence: CASTDGNYNYGYTF.

This clone has a handful of counts. The gene calls are TRBV5-1 and TRBJ2-5; D remains ambiguous. The CDR3 covers 14 residues. Germline V CDR1 and CDR2: SGHRS, YFSETQ. The ends were cut back, 0 bases at V and 2 bases at J, with 8 bases in the middle. CDR3 sequence reads: CASSLGSPQETQYF. DNA for the CDR3: TGCGCCAGCAGCTTGGGTAGCCCTCAAGAGACCCAGTACTTC.

The J gene is TRBJ2-3, the V gene TRBV7-3; D is unclear. CDR1 is SGHTA and CDR2 is FQGTGA in the germline V gene. The CDR3 is 16 amino acids. Trimming cost V 5 bases and J 6 bases, with 21 bases left between them. CDR3 DNA: TGTGCCAGCAGCAATAGGAAAACAGACACTCTGGATACGCAGTATTTT. It is translated as CASSNRKTDTLDTQYF.

This chain's CDR3 is CASSFGGSGANVLTF. The DNA of the CDR3 is TGTGCCAGCAGCTTCGGGGGCTCTGGGGCCAACGTCCTGACTTTC. The chain uses TRBV7-2 and TRBJ2-6; possibly TRBD2 for D (6 bases). Germline V lookup: CDR1 SGHTA, CDR2 FQGNSA. V was shortened by 3 bases and J by 0 bases, with 6 bases between the two germline ends. The length of the CDR3 is 15 residues.

This chain joins TRBV28 and TRBJ2-1, with 7 bases aligning to TRBD2. Germline CDR1 reads MDHEN; CDR2 reads SYDVKM. V lost 4 bases and J lost 1; bases outside the gene matches: 13. The CDR3 sequence is 18 residues long. The CDR3, as DNA: TGTGCCAGCAGTTCAGGACTAGTACCCCGCTTATCCTACAATGAGCAGTTCTTC. This translates into CASSSGLVPRLSYNEQFF.

The chain carries TRBV7-3 and TRBJ2-1, with 10 bases matching TRBD2. Trimming at V came to 2 bases and at J to 9 bases, leaving 10 bases not matched to a gene. Germline values: CDR1 SGHTA, CDR2 FQGTGA. This CDR3 region has 16 residues. The CDR3, as DNA: TGTGCCAGCAGCTTACCTCTAGCGGGAGTGAAGAGTGAGCAGTTCTTC. It is translated as CASSLPLAGVKSEQFF.

The chain carries TRBV28 and TRBJ1-1, with TRBD1 as a possible D gene (5 bases). The germline V and J ends were trimmed by 6 bases and 0 bases, with 14 bases remaining between them. Germline values: CDR1 MDHEN, CDR2 SYDVKM. CDR3 length equals 15 residues. CDR3 in DNA: TGTGCCAGCAGGTCCCCCGACAGCTTGAACACTGAAGCTTTCTTT. It yields the protein CASRSPDSLNTEAFF.

The chain joins TRBV28 to TRBJ1-6; possibly TRBD1 for D (5 bases). The CDR3 has 17 amino acids. Per germline, CDR1 MDHEN and CDR2 SYDVKM. The V gene lost 4 bases and the J gene lost 10 bases, with 23 bases spanning the gap. The CDR3 region is CASSSPVWREKGSPLHF. Here the CDR3 DNA reads TGTGCCAGCAGTTCCCCCGTATGGAGGGAGAAGGGGTCACCCCTCCACTTT. The full variable domain, rest sourced from reference TRBV28 and TRBJ1-6, is DVKVTQSSRYLVKRTGEKVFLECVQDMDHENMFWYRQDPGLGLRLIYFSYDVKMKEKGDIPEGYSVSREKKERFSLILESASTNQTSMYLCASSSPVWREKGSPLHFGNGTRLTVT.

The gene calls are TRBV19 and TRBJ1-2, with 7 bases that match TRBD1. The trim removed 6 bases at V and 6 bases at J, leaving 10 bases unmatched. In germline, CDR1 is LNHDA, CDR2 SQIVND (reference sequence). This CDR3 has 14 amino acids. The CDR3 here is CASSPDREGNGYTF. The CDR3 DNA follows: TGTGCCAGTAGCCCTGACAGGGAGGGGAATGGCTACACCTTC.

This sequence joins TRBV11-2 and TRBJ2-4; D gene unclear. CDR3 size: 14 residues. From germline, CDR1 is SGHAT and CDR2 FQNNGV. V was trimmed by 6 bases and J by 0 bases, leaving 9 bases between them. The CDR3 is CASSSRLAKNIQYF. CDR3 nucleotides: TGTGCCAGCAGTTCCCGACTAGCCAAAAACATTCAGTACTTC. Full variable domain (missing parts from reference TRBV11-2 and TRBJ2-4): EAGVAQSPRYKIIEKRQSVAFWCNPISGHATLYWYQQILGQGPKLLIQFQNNGVVDDSQLPKDRFSAERLKGVDSTLKIQPAKLEDSAVYLCASSSRLAKNIQYFGAGTRLSVL.

V gene TRBV28 combines with J gene TRBJ1-2; no definite D call. Between the trimmed V and J ends, which lost 6 bases and 3 bases, there was a span of 11 bases. CDR1 MDHEN and CDR2 SYDVKM come from the germline V gene. The CDR3 has 13 amino acids. The CDR3, as DNA: TGTGCCAGCAGCTCTATGGTGTACTATGGCTACACCTTC. Encoded protein: CASSSMVYYGYTF.

This clone was detected only a few times. The chain combines TRBV9 with TRBJ1-2, with D unclear. Germline V gives CDR1 SGDLS, CDR2 YYNGEE. The CDR3 loop spans 14 amino acids. Trimming took 0 bases from V and 4 from J, leaving 10 bases between them. The CDR3 region is CASSVGFGGYGYTF. The CDR3 nucleotides are TGTGCCAGCAGCGTAGGATTTGGTGGCTATGGCTACACCTTC.

The chain uses TRBV7-9 and TRBJ2-3, with 10 bases lining up with TRBD1. Trimming cost V 5 bases and J 3 bases; bases outside gene matches: 11. This CDR3 comprises 17 residues. Germline V gene lookup returns CDR1 SEHNR and CDR2 FQNEAQ (reference sequence). The CDR3 spells CASSPRSGTGATDTQYF. CDR3 nucleotides: TGTGCCAGCAGCCCGCGTTCCGGGACAGGGGCGACAGATACGCAGTATTTT.

The V call is TRBV7-9, the J call TRBJ1-3; D remains ambiguous. Trimming pared 1 base from V and 0 bases from J, leaving 7 bases between. The germline V gene has CDR1 SEHNR and CDR2 FQNEAQ (reference sequence). The CDR3 consists of 15 residues. Here the CDR3 DNA reads TGTGCCAGCAGCTTAGGGCAGAACTCTGGAAACACCATATATTTT. Its translation: CASSLGQNSGNTIYF.

This clone was counted once. The chain uses TRBV29-1 and TRBJ1-4, with D perhaps TRBD1 (5 bases). The ends were cut back, 4 bases at V and 3 bases at J, with 21 bases in the middle. This CDR3 is built from 17 residues. Germline lookup yields CDR1 SQVTM and CDR2 ANQGSEA. DNA for the CDR3: TGCAGCGTTGCATCCAACAGGAATTTGGTATCTAATGAAAAACTGTTTTTT. Translated, it gives CSVASNRNLVSNEKLFF. The full variable domain, its missing parts supplied by reference TRBV29-1 and TRBJ1-4, is SAVISQKPSRDICQRGTSLTIQCQVDSQVTMMFWYRQQPGQSLTLIATANQGSEATYESGFVIDKFPISRPNLTFSTLTVSNMSPEDSSIYLCSVASNRNLVSNEKLFFGSGTQLSVL.

The chain is built from TRBV15 and TRBJ2-7, with D unresolved. The CDR3 has 13 residues. V lost 1 base to trimming and J lost 3 bases, with 7 bases between them. Per germline, CDR1 LNHNV and CDR2 YYDKDF (reference sequence). CDR3 coding DNA: TGTGCCACCAGCAGAGTTGAGCTCTACGAGCAGTACTTC. Amino acids: CATSRVELYEQYF.

The chain links TRBV18 to TRBJ1-1, with D possibly being TRBD1 (6 bases). V was pared by 2 bases and J by 3 bases, with 10 bases between. The CDR3 contains 14 residues. Germline V gene data show CDR1 as KGHSH and CDR2 as LQKENI. CDR3 region: CASSPGGQDTEAFF. CDR3 nucleotide sequence: TGTGCCAGCTCACCAGGGGGGCAAGACACTGAAGCTTTCTTT. Combining the CDR3 with reference TRBV18 and TRBJ1-1 gives the whole variable domain NAGVMQNPRHLVRRRGQEARLRCSPMKGHSHVYWYRQLPEEGLKFMVYLQKENIIDESGMPKERFSAEFPKEGPSILRIQQVVRGDSAAYFCASSPGGQDTEAFFGQGTRLTVV.

Only one count was recorded for this clone. The rearrangement links TRBV10-3 to TRBJ2-7, with 7 bases aligning to TRBD2. CDR1 and CDR2 (germline): ENHRY, SYGVKD. V was clipped by 3 bases and J by 2 bases; unmatched bases: 10. The CDR3 covers 16 residues. The CDR3, as DNA: TGTGCCATCAGTGAAGGGCCTAGCGGTTATGCCTACGAGCAGTACTTC. This codes for CAISEGPSGYAYEQYF.

The chain uses TRBV7-8 and TRBJ2-7; 11 nucleotides match TRBD1. The V segment lost 5 bases and the J segment 9 bases; nucleotides outside the gene matches: 9. CDR3 length: 14 residues. Germline V gives CDR1 SGHVS, CDR2 FQNEAQ. CDR3 coding DNA: TGTGCCAGCAGCAATAGTGGGACAGGGGGAAGGCAGTACTTC. Amino acids: CASSNSGTGGRQYF.

This chain links TRBV11-3 with TRBJ1-1, with D possibly being TRBD1 (5 bases). The CDR3 consists of 13 residues. Germline lookup yields CDR1 SGHNT and CDR2 YENEEA. Deletions cut 7 bases from V and 1 base from J, with 10 bases between. CDR3 loop: CASKLTGNTEAFF. In nucleotides, the CDR3 is TGTGCCAGCAAGTTAACAGGGAACACTGAAGCTTTCTTT.